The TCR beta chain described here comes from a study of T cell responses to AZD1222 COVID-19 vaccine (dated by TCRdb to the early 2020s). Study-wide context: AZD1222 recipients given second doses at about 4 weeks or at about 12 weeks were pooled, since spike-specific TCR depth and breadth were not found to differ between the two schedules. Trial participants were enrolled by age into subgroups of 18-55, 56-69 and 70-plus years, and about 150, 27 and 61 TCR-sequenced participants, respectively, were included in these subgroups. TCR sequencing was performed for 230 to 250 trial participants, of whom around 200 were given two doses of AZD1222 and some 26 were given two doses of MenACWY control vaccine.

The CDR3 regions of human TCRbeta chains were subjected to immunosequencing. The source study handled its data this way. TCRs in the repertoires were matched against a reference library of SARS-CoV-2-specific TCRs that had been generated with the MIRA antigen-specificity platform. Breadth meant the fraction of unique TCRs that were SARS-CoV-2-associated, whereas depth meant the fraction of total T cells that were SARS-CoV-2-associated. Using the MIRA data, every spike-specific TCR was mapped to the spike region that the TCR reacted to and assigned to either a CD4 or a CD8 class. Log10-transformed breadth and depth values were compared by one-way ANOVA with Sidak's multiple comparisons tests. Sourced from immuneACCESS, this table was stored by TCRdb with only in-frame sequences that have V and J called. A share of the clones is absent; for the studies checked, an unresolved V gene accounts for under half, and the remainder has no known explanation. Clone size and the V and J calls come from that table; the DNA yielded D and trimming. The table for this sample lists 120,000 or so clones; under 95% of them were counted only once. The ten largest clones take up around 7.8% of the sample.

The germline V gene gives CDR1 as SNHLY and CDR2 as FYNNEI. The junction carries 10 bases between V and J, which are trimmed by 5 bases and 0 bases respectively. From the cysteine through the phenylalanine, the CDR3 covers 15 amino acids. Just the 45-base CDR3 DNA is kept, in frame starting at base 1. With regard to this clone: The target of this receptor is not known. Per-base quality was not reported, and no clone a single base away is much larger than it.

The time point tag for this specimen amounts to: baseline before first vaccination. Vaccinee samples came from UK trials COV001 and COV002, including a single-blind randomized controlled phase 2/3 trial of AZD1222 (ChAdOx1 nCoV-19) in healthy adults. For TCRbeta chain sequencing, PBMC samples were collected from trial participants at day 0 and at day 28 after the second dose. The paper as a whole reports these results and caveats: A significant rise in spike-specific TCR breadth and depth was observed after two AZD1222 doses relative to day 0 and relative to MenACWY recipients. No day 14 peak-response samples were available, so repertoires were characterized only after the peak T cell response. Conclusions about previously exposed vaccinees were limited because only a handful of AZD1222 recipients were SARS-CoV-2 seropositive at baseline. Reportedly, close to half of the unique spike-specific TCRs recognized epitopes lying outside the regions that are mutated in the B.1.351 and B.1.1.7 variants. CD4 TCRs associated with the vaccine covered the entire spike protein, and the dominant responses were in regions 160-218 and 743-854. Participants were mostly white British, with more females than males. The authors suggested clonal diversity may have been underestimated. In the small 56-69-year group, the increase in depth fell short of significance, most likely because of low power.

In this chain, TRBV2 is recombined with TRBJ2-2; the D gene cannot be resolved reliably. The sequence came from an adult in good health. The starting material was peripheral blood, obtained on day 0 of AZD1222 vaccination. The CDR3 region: CASSLDGSNTGELFF. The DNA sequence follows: TGTGCCAGCAGTTTGGACGGATCGAACACCGGGGAGCTGTTTTTT.